These 19 T cell receptor beta chains originate from one sample sequenced in a study of blood T cell repertoires in COVID-19 (dated by TCRdb to the early 2020s). Receptors were amplified or captured by the immunoSEQ multiplex PCR assay. TCRdb limited this immuneACCESS table to in-frame rearrangements with V and J called. A share of clones is missing; checked studies link under half to unresolved V genes, and the rest is unexplained. The sample has some 96,000 clones on record, about 80% of them singletons. The ten largest clonotypes hold roughly a third of the sample. Sequencing input: peripheral blood. The receptors were sampled from a man aged 70 or older with active or convalescent COVID-19.

The genes are TRBV3-1 (or the pseudogene TRBV3-2) and TRBJ1-1; 9 positions match TRBD1. V was clipped by 4 bases and J by 4 bases; unmatched bases: 10. This CDR3 comprises 16 residues. CDR1 and CDR2 (germline): LGHDT, YNNKEL (reference sequence). The chain's CDR3 is CASSLQTGTGITEAFF. DNA of the CDR3: TGTGCCAGCAGCCTTCAAACCGGGACAGGGATCACTGAAGCTTTCTTT.

This CDR3 is CSVTQGADTQYF. As DNA, the CDR3 is TGCAGCGTTACCCAGGGGGCAGATACGCAGTATTTT. The chain is built from TRBV29-1 and TRBJ2-3, with 7 bases aligning to TRBD1. Trimming took 5 bases from V and 4 from J; bases not matched to a gene: 3. CDR3 size: 12 residues. Germline loops: CDR1 SQVTM, CDR2 ANQGSEA.

The J gene is TRBJ2-7, the V gene TRBV6-2 or TRBV6-3; no firm D call. Trimming stripped 1 base from V and 0 bases from J, with 7 bases between. From germline, CDR1 is MNHEY and CDR2 SVGEGT. The CDR3 is 14 residues long. The CDR3 loop is CASSYLRNSYEQYF. CDR3 DNA: TGTGCCAGCAGTTACTTGCGGAACTCCTACGAGCAGTACTTC.

V and J are TRBV29-1 and TRBJ1-5; TRBD1 is a possible D gene (6 bases). The ends were cut back, 6 bases at V and 2 bases at J, with 17 bases in the middle. The CDR3 is 15 residues long. Per the germline V gene, CDR1 is SQVTM and CDR2 is ANQGSEA. The CDR3 DNA sequence: TGCAGCGTCGCACAGGGTCACGGGGGCAATCAGCCCCAGCATTTT. It yields the protein CSVAQGHGGNQPQHF.

The V gene is TRBV2, the J gene TRBJ2-3; D is unclear. Trimming shortened V by 5 bases and J by 5 bases, and 8 bases separated the two germline ends. CDR3 length equals 12 residues. Germline CDR1 and CDR2: SNHLY and FYNNEI. The CDR3, as DNA: TGTGCCAGCAGTCAATCAGGAGATACGCAGTATTTT. It codes for CASSQSGDTQYF.

This clone was picked up one time. The chain joins TRBV13 to TRBJ2-1; 10 bases align to TRBD2. V lost 2 bases, J lost 4 bases, and 8 bases stayed unmatched. Per germline, CDR1 PRHDT and CDR2 FYEKMQ (reference sequence). This CDR3 contains 17 residues. The CDR3 coding sequence is TGTGCCAGCAGCTTAAGGCAACTAGCGGGACTATACAATGAGCAGTTCTTC. It specifies CASSLRQLAGLYNEQFF.

This chain links TRBV7-9 with TRBJ1-2; the D is unclear. CDR3 length equals 12 residues. The germline gives CDR1 SEHNR, CDR2 FQNEAQ (reference sequence). The germline V and J ends were trimmed by 5 bases and 8 bases, with 12 bases remaining between them. CDR3 sequence reads: CASSPTAGGYTF. The CDR3 bases are TGTGCCAGCAGCCCCACCGCGGGGGGCTACACCTTC.

The rearrangement links TRBV10-3 to TRBJ2-5, with 7 positions matching TRBD2. There are 15 residues in the CDR3. CDR1 and CDR2 from the germline V gene are ENHRY and SYGVKD. Unmatched junction bases numbered 10, after V lost 4 bases and J lost 5 bases. DNA for the CDR3: TGTGCCATCAGTGGAACAACGGGAGGCGGGGAGACCCAGTACTTC. This codes for CAISGTTGGGETQYF.

CDR3 amino acids: CPQPGEGPAVTDTQYF. The CDR3 DNA is TGTCCCCAGCCTGGGGAGGGACCCGCCGTCACAGATACGCAGTATTTT. The V gene is TRBV28, the J gene TRBJ2-3, with 7 bases fitting TRBD2. Germline assignment: CDR1 MDHEN and CDR2 SYDVKM. The CDR3 consists of 16 residues.

CDR3: CASSLDLEIQYF. The CDR3 coding sequence is TGCGCCAGCAGCTTGGACCTCGAGATTCAGTACTTC. This sequence joins TRBV5-1 and TRBJ2-4; D gene ambiguous. This CDR3 is built from 12 residues. Trimming removed 0 bases from V and 10 bases from J, with 8 bases in between. Germline V lookup: CDR1 SGHRS, CDR2 YFSETQ.

A remark on this clone: The junction shows a germline mismatch at one end, possibly a read error. The chain employs TRBV2 and TRBJ1-2; TRBD1 is a possible D gene (5 bases). The germline V gene encodes CDR1 SNHLY and CDR2 FYNNEI. The length of the CDR3 is 13 residues. The CDR3 DNA sequence: TGTGCCAGCAGTGAATGGGGGGGAGAGGGAATCTCCTTC. Amino acids: CASSEWGGEGISF.

This sequence joins TRBV7-6 and TRBJ2-1, with 8 bases aligning to TRBD2. Trimming took 5 bases from V and 9 from J; bases not matched to a gene: 15. The germline V gene has CDR1 SGHVS and CDR2 FNYEAQ. The CDR3 contains 16 residues. The CDR3 region has the DNA TGTGCCAGCAGCCGTCTCGGGGGGGCCTTTCAAAGTGAGCAGTTCTTC. This sequence encodes CASSRLGGAFQSEQFF.

The genes are TRBV28 and TRBJ1-6; no clear D gene. This CDR3 has 13 amino acids. Per the germline V gene, CDR1 is MDHEN and CDR2 is SYDVKM. V lost 8 bases and J 9 bases, leaving 14 bases between the germline ends. In nucleotides, the CDR3 is TGTGCCAGCTCTACTGCTAATTTTTCACCCCTCCACTTT. It yields the protein CASSTANFSPLHF.

This chain uses TRBV20-1 with TRBJ1-2, with TRBD1 matching 9 bases. This CDR3 region has 11 residues. From germline, CDR1 is DFQATT and CDR2 SNEGSKA (reference sequence). CDR3 protein: CTTGGANGYTF. The CDR3 bases are TGCACTACAGGGGGCGCCAATGGCTACACCTTC.

J is TRBJ2-3 and V is TRBV30; D may be TRBD2 (6 bases). The germline V gene has CDR1 GTSNPN and CDR2 SVGIG (reference sequence). The ends were cut back, 4 bases at V and 4 bases at J, with 12 bases in the middle. The length of the CDR3 is 13 residues. Here the CDR3 DNA reads TGTGCCTGGACCAGGAGGGCTGCAGATACGCAGTATTTT. This codes for CAWTRRAADTQYF.

The chain carries TRBV28 and TRBJ2-7; 8 bases match TRBD1. Germline CDR1 is MDHEN and CDR2 is SYDVKM. J was trimmed by 3 bases and V by 5 bases; bases with no gene match: 12. The CDR3 runs to 16 residues. The CDR3: CASSTPSGTGNYEQYF. The CDR3 nucleotides read TGTGCCAGCAGTACACCCTCCGGGACAGGAAACTACGAGCAGTACTTC. Full variable domain (rest looked up from reference TRBV28 and TRBJ2-7): DVKVTQSSRYLVKRTGEKVFLECVQDMDHENMFWYRQDPGLGLRLIYFSYDVKMKEKGDIPEGYSVSREKKERFSLILESASTNQTSMYLCASSTPSGTGNYEQYFGPGTRLTVT.

This chain joins TRBV27 and TRBJ1-6; TRBD1 matches at 8 bases. Germline CDR1 is MNHEY and CDR2 is SMNVEV (reference sequence). The CDR3 is made up of 18 amino acids. Trimming took 2 bases from V and 9 from J; bases not matched to a gene: 15. The CDR3 coding sequence is TGTGCCAGCAGTTTAAGTTCCCTACCAGGGGGCTCGGGTTCACCCCTCCACTTT. This encodes CASSLSSLPGGSGSPLHF.

The genes are TRBV28 and TRBJ2-1; possibly TRBD1 for D (6 bases). Trimming took 4 bases from V and 10 from J, leaving 20 bases between them. The CDR3 is made up of 15 amino acids. CDR1 is MDHEN and CDR2 is SYDVKM in the germline V gene. The CDR3 coding sequence is TGTGCCAGCAGTTACGGACAGAACACAGTTCGGGAGCAGTTCTTC. Protein product: CASSYGQNTVREQFF.

The chain uses TRBV7-2 and TRBJ2-1; perhaps TRBD1 as D (5 bases). Trimming shortened V by 1 base and J by 12 bases, and 16 bases separated the two germline ends. From germline, CDR1 is SGHTA and CDR2 FQGNSA. The CDR3 consists of 14 residues. Written as DNA, the CDR3 is TGTGCCAGCAGCTTAGAAGTAGGGGTACGTGGGCAGTTCTTC. Protein sequence: CASSLEVGVRGQFF.